Each of the 17 T cell receptor beta chains below was sequenced from the same sample in a study of blood T cell repertoires in COVID-19. Profiled with immunoSEQ multiplex PCR; TCRdb holds only in-frame clones, not every one. The sample lists about 160,000 clones; roughly 81% were seen once. The sequencing input was peripheral blood. Every receptor here comes from a middle-aged man who had recovered from COVID-19.

The genes are TRBV30 and TRBJ1-4, with 9 bases matching TRBD1. Germline V gene data show CDR1 as GTSNPN and CDR2 as SVGIG (reference sequence). V was clipped by 5 bases and J by 7 bases; unmatched bases: 8. The CDR3 sequence is 14 residues long. In DNA form, the CDR3 reads TGTGCCTGGGGGGAAGGGACAGGGACTGAAAAACTGTTTTTT. Translated: CAWGEGTGTEKLFF.

This chain uses TRBV6-1 with TRBJ1-4; D remains unclear. Germline CDR1 is MNHNS and CDR2 is SASEGT. The CDR3 consists of 16 residues. V was pared by 2 bases and J by 4 bases, with 14 bases between. In DNA form, the CDR3 reads TGTGCCAGCAGTGAAACTCCAGGATCCCTTAATGAAAAACTGTTTTTT. Protein: CASSETPGSLNEKLFF.

The V gene is TRBV10-3, the J gene TRBJ2-3, with TRBD2 matching 10 bases. Germline lookup yields CDR1 ENHRY and CDR2 SYGVKD. The CDR3 runs to 16 residues. The J segment lost 2 bases and the V segment lost 7 bases, leaving 9 bases of the junction unmatched. The CDR3 nucleotides are TGTGCCATCACCACCGGGACTAGCGCTTACACAGATACGCAGTATTTT. Protein: CAITTGTSAYTDTQYF.

The V gene is TRBV12-3 or TRBV12-4, the J gene TRBJ1-1, with D possibly matching TRBD1 (5 bases). V dropped 3 bases and J dropped 4 bases, with 9 bases sitting between them. CDR3 length: 13 residues. The CDR3 nucleotides read TGTGCCAGCAGTTTTCCCGGGGGCACTGAAGCTTTCTTT. Protein: CASSFPGGTEAFF.

This sequence joins TRBV6-4 and TRBJ2-3; D remains ambiguous. The V gene's germline CDR1 is MRHNA and CDR2 SNTAGT. The CDR3 loop spans 13 amino acids. V shed 3 bases and J shed 6 bases, with 10 bases lying between them. The CDR3 here is CASSERPGDTQYF. The CDR3, as DNA: TGTGCCAGCAGTGAACGGCCCGGGGATACGCAGTATTTT.

This chain uses TRBV15 with TRBJ1-1, with D uncertain. The V end lost 0 bases, the J end lost 11 bases, and 10 bases lay between the germline ends. The germline V gene encodes CDR1 LNHNV and CDR2 YYDKDF (reference sequence). CDR3 length: 12 amino acids. As DNA, the CDR3 is TGTGCCACCAGCAGAGATCGAACGGGGGCTTTCTTT. This sequence encodes CATSRDRTGAFF.

The chain joins TRBV7-9 to TRBJ2-3; 7 bases line up with TRBD2. CDR3 length: 17 residues. Trimming cost V 5 bases and J 2 bases; bases outside gene matches: 13. CDR1 SEHNR and CDR2 FQNEAQ come from the germline V gene (reference sequence). The CDR3 DNA follows: TGTGCCAGCAGCCCTCCACGTAGCGGGCTTGACACAGATACGCAGTATTTT. Translating it yields CASSPPRSGLDTDTQYF.

The chain is built from TRBV7-2 and TRBJ2-7; perhaps TRBD2 as D (6 bases). Germline values: CDR1 SGHTA, CDR2 FQGNSA. The length of the CDR3 is 15 residues. The V end was cut by 5 bases, the J end by 4 bases, with 18 bases between. The CDR3 spells CASSPGLATIYEQYF. The CDR3 DNA sequence: TGTGCCAGCAGCCCCGGGCTAGCGACGATTTACGAGCAGTACTTC.

V and J are TRBV7-3 and TRBJ2-6; no clear D gene. From germline, CDR1 is SGHTA and CDR2 FQGTGA. This CDR3 is built from 16 residues. Trimming removed 5 bases from V and 0 bases from J, with 11 bases in between. CDR3 bases: TGTGCCAGCAGCCCGTCCAGGCGCTCTGGGGCCAACGTCCTGACTTTC. Encoded protein: CASSPSRRSGANVLTF.

V is TRBV29-1 and J is TRBJ1-2; 9 positions agree with TRBD1. CDR1 is SQVTM and CDR2 is ANQGSEA in the germline V gene. The ends lost 6 bases at V and 2 bases at J; junction bases unmatched: 10. There are 15 residues in the CDR3. The CDR3 here is CSVVKQGATNYGYTF. CDR3 nucleotide sequence: TGCAGCGTCGTAAAACAGGGGGCAACAAACTATGGCTACACCTTC.

The chain joins TRBV12-3 or TRBV12-4 to TRBJ2-7; D may be TRBD1 (6 bases). Trimming pared 6 bases from V and 3 bases from J, leaving 9 bases between. CDR3 size: 12 residues. The CDR3 region is CASSTQGYEQYF. The CDR3 DNA reads TGTGCCAGCAGCACACAGGGCTACGAGCAGTACTTC.

The CDR3 spells CASSFQGSGYTF. The CDR3 DNA is TGTGCCAGCAGCTTTCAGGGAAGTGGCTACACCTTC. The gene calls are TRBV5-6 and TRBJ1-2; maybe TRBD1 (5 bases). With 2 bases removed from V and 7 bases from J, the gap between germline ends came to 9 bases. This CDR3 is built from 12 residues. Germline CDR1 and CDR2: SGHDT and YYEEEE.

Details on this clone: Sequence at one end of the junction differs from germline and may be a read error. The chain joins TRBV28 to TRBJ2-1; TRBD2 matches at 7 bases. CDR1 MDHEN and CDR2 SYDVKM come from the germline V gene. This CDR3 comprises 15 residues. CDR3 sequence (DNA): TGTGCCAGCACCTTGTCCGCGACTAGCTACGATGAGCAGTTCTTC. Translating gives CASTLSATSYDEQFF.

A single count supports this clone. This chain links TRBV10-3 with TRBJ2-7; D may be TRBD2 (6 bases). CDR3 length: 13 amino acids. V lost 4 bases, J lost 9 bases, and 16 bases lay in between. In germline, CDR1 is ENHRY, CDR2 SYGVKD. The CDR3 nucleotides read TGTGCCATCAGTGGTACTAGCTCCGCTCCGCAGTACTTC. Translated, it gives CAISGTSSAPQYF.

CDR3 sequence reads: CASSLGTSGSGETQYF. The CDR3 bases are TGTGCCAGCAGCTTAGGGACTAGCGGGAGCGGGGAGACCCAGTACTTC. V and J are TRBV7-2 and TRBJ2-5, with 13 positions matching TRBD2. V shed 1 base and J 5 bases; nucleotides not matched to a gene: 4. Germline V gene data show CDR1 as SGHTA and CDR2 as FQGNSA. The CDR3 has 16 residues.

The gene calls are TRBV18 and TRBJ2-7, with 7 positions matching TRBD2. Germline CDR1 KGHSH, CDR2 LQKENI. CDR3 size: 14 residues. Trimming cost V 3 bases and J 5 bases; bases outside gene matches: 7. The CDR3 sequence is CASSPGLNDNEQYF. The CDR3 DNA reads as TGTGCCAGCTCACCGGGACTAAACGATAACGAGCAGTACTTC.

This clone has just one count. The gene calls are TRBV2 and TRBJ2-3; D unclear. The CDR3 extends over 12 amino acids. Germline lookup yields CDR1 SNHLY and CDR2 FYNNEI. Trimming stripped 6 bases from V and 3 bases from J, with 7 bases between. The CDR3 loop is CASREQTDTQYF. Written as DNA, the CDR3 is TGTGCCAGCAGGGAACAGACAGATACGCAGTATTTT.